The rows below give T cell receptor beta chains drawn from one sample of a study of blood T cell repertoires in COVID-19. Clones were sequenced by immunoSEQ multiplex PCR, and TCRdb holds only the in-frame ones, with some missing. The data hold 250,000 to 350,000 clones, with around 83% observed a single time. The material sequenced was peripheral blood. These receptors originate from a woman between 45 and 65 years old with acute or convalescent COVID-19. Both conserved end residues are part of each CDR3. D genes are given only for firm matches. Clone size is given for some rows only: seen once, a few or many times, or a class if the clone is expanded.

v_call	j_call	d_call	clone_size	cdr3_aa	cdr3_nt
TRBV18	TRBJ1-2	TRBD1	once	CASSPGTGQGYGYTF	TGTGCCAGCTCTCCAGGGACAGGGCAGGGCTATGGCTACACCTTC
TRBV6-5	TRBJ1-2	NA	once	CASRDSSPNYGYTF	TGTGCCAGCAGGGACAGTTCTCCTAACTATGGCTACACCTTC
TRBV7-3	TRBJ2-5	NA	NA	CASSLAARAGQETQYF	TGTGCCAGCAGCTTAGCCGCGAGGGCAGGCCAAGAGACCCAGTACTTC
TRBV7-6	TRBJ1-2	NA	NA	CASSPKTDPISGYTF	TGTGCCAGCAGCCCCAAGACAGACCCTATTAGTGGCTACACCTTC
TRBV7-6	TRBJ2-6	NA	NA	CASSSTALGANVLTF	TGTGCCAGCAGCAGCACCGCGCTAGGGGCCAACGTCCTGACTTTC
TRBV6-2/TRBV6-3	TRBJ2-5	TRBD2	NA	CASSSPGSGRQETQYF	TGTGCCAGCAGTAGCCCTGGGAGCGGGAGACAAGAGACCCAGTACTTC
TRBV30	TRBJ1-4	NA	NA	CAWSDSTNEKLFF	TGTGCCTGGAGTGACTCAACTAATGAAAAACTGTTTTTT
TRBV5-5	TRBJ1-2	TRBD1	NA	CASSLAVGGQGTYGYTF	TGTGCCAGCAGCTTGGCCGTTGGGGGACAGGGGACCTATGGCTACACCTTC
TRBV5-1	TRBJ2-5	TRBD1	NA	CASSSGTAEPETQYF	TGCGCCAGCAGCTCCGGGACAGCGGAGCCAGAGACCCAGTACTTC
TRBV4-1	TRBJ1-5	TRBD1	NA	CASSQEEAGGQPQHF	TGCGCCAGCAGCCAAGAAGAGGCAGGGGGTCAGCCCCAGCATTTT
TRBV3-1/TRBV3-2	TRBJ2-6	NA	NA	CASSPRDSGANVLTF	TGTGCCAGCAGCCCCCGGGACTCTGGGGCCAACGTCCTGACTTTC
TRBV6-5	TRBJ2-3	TRBD1	NA	CASSILGQATDTQYF	TGTGCCAGCAGTATCCTTGGACAGGCCACAGATACGCAGTATTTT
TRBV5-4	TRBJ2-1	NA	NA	CASTQGGRPYNEQFF	TGTGCCAGCACCCAGGGGGGCCGCCCCTACAATGAGCAGTTCTTC
TRBV7-3	TRBJ1-1	TRBD1	few	CASSPNGGTGRSEAFF	TGTGCCAGCAGCCCTAACGGGGGGACAGGGAGGAGTGAAGCTTTCTTT
TRBV3-1/TRBV3-2	TRBJ2-7	TRBD2	NA	CASSQASGRAAEQYF	TGTGCCAGCAGCCAAGCGAGCGGGAGGGCCGCCGAGCAGTACTTC
TRBV18	TRBJ2-2	NA	NA	CASSPLASRSNTGELFF	TGTGCCAGCTCACCCTTAGCGAGCAGATCGAACACCGGGGAGCTGTTTTTT
TRBV19	TRBJ2-7	NA	NA	CASSIYGDSYEQYF	TGTGCCAGTAGTATTTACGGGGATTCTTACGAGCAGTACTTC
TRBV3-1/TRBV3-2	TRBJ1-1	NA	NA	CASSQASEAFF	TGTGCCAGCAGCCAAGCGTCTGAAGCTTTCTTT
TRBV30	TRBJ1-4	TRBD1	few	CAWSAMDRVWEKLFF	TGTGCCTGGAGTGCCATGGACAGGGTTTGGGAAAAACTGTTTTTT
TRBV14	TRBJ1-1	NA	NA	CASSHSGNTEAFF	TGTGCCAGCAGCCATAGTGGGAACACTGAAGCTTTCTTT
TRBV12-5	TRBJ1-3	NA	NA	CASEETPGNTIYF	TGTGCTAGTGAGGAGACCCCTGGAAACACCATATATTTT
TRBV28	TRBJ1-1	NA	NA	CASSLTGGEAFF	TGTGCCAGCAGTTTGACCGGCGGGGAAGCTTTCTTT
TRBV4-1	TRBJ2-5	NA	NA	CASSQVSGPAGLQETQYF	TGCGCCAGCAGCCAAGTGTCTGGGCCAGCGGGCCTCCAAGAGACCCAGTACTTC
TRBV11-2	TRBJ1-2	TRBD1	NA	CASSLHTGDNYGYTF	TGTGCCAGCAGCTTACACACAGGGGATAACTATGGCTACACCTTC
TRBV7-8	TRBJ1-2	TRBD1	NA	CASSLVTGGIYTF	TGTGCCAGCAGCTTAGTGACAGGGGGTATCTACACCTTC
TRBV3-1/TRBV3-2	TRBJ2-3	TRBD2	NA	CASSPGLGGSTDTQYF	TGTGCCAGCAGCCCCGGTTTGGGGGGGAGCACAGATACGCAGTATTTT
TRBV2	TRBJ1-1	TRBD1	NA	CASSLLGTGVANTEAFF	TGTGCCAGCTCCCTTTTGGGGACAGGGGTTGCGAACACTGAAGCTTTCTTT
TRBV14	TRBJ2-5	TRBD1	NA	CASSQILGTGGAETQYF	TGTGCCAGCAGCCAGATTTTAGGGACAGGGGGCGCTGAGACCCAGTACTTC
TRBV12-5	TRBJ2-1	NA	NA	CASGPRLEAQFF	TGTGCTAGTGGCCCACGACTAGAGGCGCAGTTCTTC
TRBV28	TRBJ2-1	TRBD1	NA	CATFRQPGQGDEQFF	TGTGCCACCTTCCGACAGCCGGGACAGGGGGATGAGCAGTTCTTC
TRBV27	TRBJ2-5	NA	once	CASSRTFQETQYF	TGTGCCAGCAGTCGGACATTTCAAGAGACCCAGTACTTC
TRBV20-1	TRBJ1-2	NA	NA	CSASKGELGYTF	TGCAGTGCTAGTAAGGGGGAACTTGGCTACACCTTC
TRBV21-1	TRBJ1-1	NA	NA	CASSTQNTEAFF	TGTGCCAGCAGCACCCAGAACACTGAAGCTTTCTTT
TRBV7-9	TRBJ1-1	NA	few	CASSLDSPEAFF	TGTGCCAGCAGCTTAGACAGTCCTGAAGCTTTCTTT
TRBV7-2	TRBJ1-2	NA	NA	CASQTGEGGYTF	TGTGCCAGCCAGACGGGGGAAGGTGGCTACACCTTC
TRBV27	TRBJ1-1	NA	NA	CASSLNPPMNTEAFF	TGTGCCAGCAGTTTAAATCCCCCAATGAACACTGAAGCTTTCTTT
TRBV5-1	TRBJ1-1	TRBD1	NA	CASSLGDSSNTEAFF	TGCGCCAGCAGCTTGGGGGACAGTTCTAACACTGAAGCTTTCTTT
TRBV4-2	TRBJ1-1	NA	NA	CASSLARGGRNTEAFF	TGTGCCAGCAGCCTTGCTCGAGGGGGACGGAACACTGAAGCTTTCTTT
TRBV6-5	TRBJ2-7	TRBD1	NA	CASKDRALSEQYF	TGTGCCAGCAAGGACAGGGCCCTTAGCGAGCAGTACTTC
TRBV9	TRBJ1-3	NA	NA	CASSVQGNTIYF	TGTGCCAGCAGCGTTCAGGGAAACACCATATATTTT
TRBV5-5	TRBJ1-5	NA	NA	CASSSGGDQPQHF	TGTGCCAGCAGCTCGGGTGGTGATCAGCCCCAGCATTTT
TRBV19	TRBJ1-2	TRBD1	few	CASSGQDYGYTF	TGTGCCAGTAGTGGACAGGATTATGGCTACACCTTC
TRBV7-9	TRBJ2-7	TRBD1	NA	CASSSPRQGKAYEQYF	TGTGCCAGCAGCTCCCCTAGACAGGGGAAAGCCTACGAGCAGTACTTC
TRBV7-9	TRBJ2-2	TRBD1	many	CASSAGTGKTGELFF	TGTGCCAGCAGCGCCGGGACAGGGAAAACCGGGGAGCTGTTTTTT
TRBV18	TRBJ2-1	TRBD2	NA	CASSTPGGPRDEQFF	TGTGCCAGCTCAACGCCGGGAGGGCCTCGGGATGAGCAGTTCTTC
TRBV7-9	TRBJ1-2	NA	NA	CASTTGGAVGYTF	TGTGCCAGCACCACTGGGGGGGCGGTTGGCTACACCTTC
TRBV6-2/TRBV6-3	TRBJ2-3	NA	once	CASSYLTRTDTQYF	TGTGCCAGCAGTTACCTTACTAGGACGGATACGCAGTATTTT
TRBV7-8	TRBJ2-4	TRBD2	once	CASSLTGTSGAKNIQYF	TGTGCCAGCAGCTTAACAGGGACTAGCGGCGCCAAAAACATTCAGTACTTC
TRBV24-1	TRBJ1-2	TRBD1	NA	CATSDSAGGAGGYTF	TGTGCCACCAGTGATTCCGCAGGGGGCGCGGGTGGCTACACCTTC
TRBV27	TRBJ1-4	NA	NA	CARRPPNRVNEKLFF	TGTGCCAGAAGGCCACCAAACAGGGTTAATGAAAAACTGTTTTTT
TRBV2	TRBJ2-1	NA	once	CASEGGSSYNEQFF	TGTGCCAGCGAGGGGGGGAGCTCCTACAATGAGCAGTTCTTC
TRBV7-3	TRBJ2-7	TRBD2	NA	CASSPSGRGYEQYF	TGTGCCAGCAGCCCTAGCGGGAGAGGCTACGAGCAGTACTTC
TRBV19	TRBJ1-1	TRBD1	NA	CASSTRTGGATEAFF	TGTGCCAGTAGTACCCGGACAGGGGGAGCCACTGAAGCTTTCTTT
TRBV20-1	TRBJ2-3	TRBD1	NA	CSASGTGGIDTQYF	TGCAGTGCTAGTGGGACAGGGGGCATAGATACGCAGTATTTT
TRBV24-1	TRBJ2-2	TRBD1	NA	CATSDRQGMNTGELFF	TGTGCCACCAGTGATAGACAGGGGATGAACACCGGGGAGCTGTTTTTT
TRBV29-1	TRBJ1-2	TRBD1	NA	CSVVKPGQYGYTF	TGCAGCGTAGTCAAACCGGGACAGTATGGCTACACCTTC
TRBV25-1	TRBJ1-5	NA	NA	CASSRTGNQPQHF	TGTGCCAGCAGCCGTACAGGTAATCAGCCCCAGCATTTT
TRBV30	TRBJ2-5	NA	NA	CAWSTGTGETQYF	TGTGCCTGGAGTACAGGGACCGGGGAGACCCAGTACTTC
TRBV5-1	TRBJ1-2	TRBD1	NA	CASSHTGTGSSNYGYTF	TGCGCCAGCAGCCATACCGGGACAGGGTCATCTAACTATGGCTACACCTTC
TRBV20-1	TRBJ1-1	NA	NA	CSARDLPEAFF	TGCAGTGCTAGAGACCTCCCTGAAGCTTTCTTT